The rows below give T cell receptor beta chains drawn from one sample of a study of blood T cell repertoires in COVID-19. Assay: immunoSEQ multiplex PCR; the TCRdb copy retains only in-frame clones and omits some. The sample carries over 350,000 clones, roughly 88% recorded once. The sample was peripheral blood. These receptor sequences come from a young woman with active or convalescent COVID-19. Each CDR3 is given with its conserved first and last residue. Fields, in order: J gene, D gene, clone size, V gene, CDR3 protein, CDR3 DNA. A D gene is named only where the DNA matches it firmly. Clone size is not always given. Where it is, it says once, few, many or a class for expanded clones.

TRBJ2-7 - - TRBV5-8 CASSLTGSSYEQYF TGTGCCAGCAGCTTGACAGGCAGCTCCTACGAGCAGTACTTC
TRBJ2-2 TRBD2 once TRBV15 CATSREASGSVNTGELFF TGTGCCACCAGCAGAGAAGCTAGCGGGAGTGTGAACACCGGGGAGCTGTTTTTT
TRBJ2-7 TRBD1 once TRBV2 CASSDRGSPYEQYF TGTGCCAGCAGTGACAGGGGGAGTCCCTACGAGCAGTACTTC
TRBJ1-1 TRBD1 - TRBV28 CASKVDRGHTFF TGTGCCAGCAAAGTGGACAGGGGGCACACTTTCTTT
TRBJ1-1 - - TRBV29-1 CSVETGNTEAFF TGCAGCGTGGAAACAGGAAACACTGAAGCTTTCTTT
TRBJ1-2 TRBD1 - TRBV15 CATSRDPGGADYGYTF TGTGCCACCAGCAGAGATCCAGGGGGCGCGGACTATGGCTACACCTTC
TRBJ2-1 - once TRBV27 CASSPLSPSYNEQFF TGTGCCAGCAGTCCTCTTTCCCCCTCCTACAATGAGCAGTTCTTC
TRBJ2-7 - - TRBV4-1 CASSQEASSSYEQYF TGCGCCAGCAGCCAAGAGGCTAGCAGTTCCTACGAGCAGTACTTC
TRBJ2-2 TRBD2 - TRBV30 CAWSGVRTSGRGTGELFF TGTGCCTGGAGTGGGGTGAGGACTAGCGGGAGAGGCACCGGGGAGCTGTTTTTT
TRBJ1-2 - few TRBV20-1 CSAPQGSYTF TGCAGTGCTCCCCAGGGAAGCTACACCTTC
TRBJ1-5 TRBD1 - TRBV5-1 CASSPGQGGNQPQHF TGCGCCAGCAGCCCCGGACAGGGCGGCAATCAGCCCCAGCATTTT
TRBJ2-2 TRBD1 - TRBV3-1/TRBV3-2 CASSQTGGNTGELFF TGTGCCAGCAGCCAAACAGGGGGGAACACCGGGGAGCTGTTTTTT
TRBJ1-2 - - TRBV20-1 CSASPGSGGYTF TGCAGTGCTAGTCCGGGATCGGGGGGCTACACCTTC
TRBJ1-2 TRBD1 - TRBV27 CASSSGTATNYGYTF TGTGCCAGCAGTTCCGGGACAGCTACTAACTATGGCTACACCTTC
TRBJ2-6 - - TRBV4-1 CASSQVSATSGANVLTF TGCGCCAGCAGCCAAGTAAGTGCGACATCCGGGGCCAACGTCCTGACTTTC
TRBJ2-7 - - TRBV11-2 CASSLSPVYEQYF TGTGCCAGCAGCTTAAGTCCGGTCTACGAGCAGTACTTC
TRBJ1-2 TRBD1 - TRBV2 CASRPTGAFFYGYTF TGTGCCAGCAGGCCGACAGGGGCCTTCTTCTATGGCTACACCTTC
TRBJ2-7 TRBD2 - TRBV12-5 CASGFTGTSGTYEQYF TGTGCTAGTGGTTTTACAGGGACTAGCGGGACCTACGAGCAGTACTTC
TRBJ2-7 TRBD1 - TRBV7-6 CASSLEGAGSYEQYF TGTGCCAGCAGCTTAGAGGGGGCAGGTTCGTACGAGCAGTACTTC
TRBJ1-1 - - TRBV6-6 CASSYGGTTEAFF TGTGCCAGCAGTTACGGGGGGACCACTGAAGCTTTCTTT
TRBJ2-7 TRBD2 - TRBV14 CASRLAGNYEQYF TGTGCCAGCAGACTAGCGGGAAACTACGAGCAGTACTTC
TRBJ1-5 - few TRBV28 CASSLNQPQHF TGTGCCAGCAGTCTTAATCAGCCCCAGCATTTT
TRBJ2-3 TRBD2 - TRBV15 CATSSKLAGTITDTQYF TGTGCCACCAGCAGTAAACTAGCGGGGACGATAACAGATACGCAGTATTTT
TRBJ2-7 - - TRBV9 CASSVPLGNEQYF TGTGCCAGCAGCGTACCCCTGGGCAACGAGCAGTACTTC
TRBJ2-7 TRBD2 - TRBV6-5 CATHRTSGSSEQYF TGTGCCACCCACCGTACTAGCGGGAGTAGCGAGCAGTACTTC
TRBJ2-7 - - TRBV5-5 CASSLGQRTYEQYF TGTGCCAGCAGCTTGGGACAGAGAACCTACGAGCAGTACTTC
TRBJ1-3 TRBD1 - TRBV5-6 CASSLVAGTGSGNTIYF TGTGCCAGCAGCTTGGTGGCCGGGACAGGGTCCGGAAACACCATATATTTT
TRBJ2-7 TRBD2 - TRBV5-1 CASSRVAGEAYEQYF TGCGCCAGCAGCCGAGTAGCGGGAGAGGCCTACGAGCAGTACTTC
TRBJ1-1 - few TRBV19 CASSIPQGGTEAFF TGTGCCAGTAGTATACCCCAAGGCGGGACTGAAGCTTTCTTT
TRBJ2-1 TRBD2 - TRBV5-6 CASSLIRGGGNEQFF TGTGCCAGCAGCTTGATCCGCGGGGGTGGCAATGAGCAGTTCTTC
TRBJ2-7 TRBD2 - TRBV11-2 CASSLDSGSSYEQYF TGTGCCAGCAGCCTAGATAGCGGGTCCTCCTACGAGCAGTACTTC
TRBJ2-1 TRBD2 - TRBV29-1 CSVVGGRGNEQFF TGCAGCGTTGTAGGCGGGAGAGGCAATGAGCAGTTCTTC
TRBJ2-7 - - TRBV6-1 CASSESGAGSYEQYF TGTGCCAGCAGTGAATCAGGGGCGGGCTCCTACGAGCAGTACTTC
TRBJ1-2 - - TRBV7-9 CASSLLVLGPGNYGYTF TGTGCCAGCAGCTTATTGGTTCTTGGGCCTGGCAACTATGGCTACACCTTC
TRBJ2-1 - - TRBV13 CASSLGSRGYNEQFF TGTGCCAGCAGCTTAGGTAGCCGCGGCTACAATGAGCAGTTCTTC
TRBJ2-7 - - TRBV6-1 CASSESRLSFYEQYF TGTGCCAGCAGTGAATCCAGGCTATCCTTTTACGAGCAGTACTTC
TRBJ1-1 - - TRBV5-6 CASSFRPGIGTEAFF TGTGCCAGCAGCTTTCGGCCAGGGATTGGGACTGAAGCTTTCTTT
TRBJ2-7 TRBD2 - TRBV30 CAWSGGSGTFYEQYF TGTGCCTGGAGTGGCGGTAGCGGGACCTTCTACGAGCAGTACTTC
TRBJ1-6 - - TRBV6-2/TRBV6-3 CASSSLNSPLHF TGTGCCAGCAGTTCTTTGAATTCACCCCTCCACTTT
TRBJ1-2 - - TRBV20-1 CSASELILEGYGYTF TGCAGTGCTAGTGAACTGATACTCGAGGGCTATGGCTACACCTTC
TRBJ1-6 - - TRBV2 CASGFWLSPLHF TGTGCCAGCGGCTTCTGGTTATCACCCCTCCACTTT
TRBJ1-5 - - TRBV15 CATSPTGGQPQHF TGTGCCACCAGCCCCACGGGGGGACAGCCCCAGCATTTT
TRBJ1-5 - - TRBV6-6 CASSYFTADSNQPQHF TGTGCCAGCAGTTATTTCACAGCCGATAGCAATCAGCCCCAGCATTTT
TRBJ2-2 - once TRBV25-1 CAGAGNTGELFF TGTGCCGGCGCGGGGAACACCGGGGAGCTGTTTTTT
TRBJ1-1 TRBD1 once TRBV5-4 CASSYMTGSSTEAFF TGTGCCAGCAGCTACATGACAGGGTCATCCACTGAAGCTTTCTTT
TRBJ1-2 - - TRBV19 CASSIVHLGGNGYTF TGTGCCAGTAGTATAGTCCACCTGGGGGGAAATGGCTACACCTTC
TRBJ2-5 - - TRBV7-6 CASSSYGETQYF TGTGCCAGCAGCTCCTATGGAGAGACCCAGTACTTC
TRBJ1-1 - - TRBV18 CASSPQLIQGSTEAFF TGTGCCAGCTCACCACAGTTGATTCAGGGGTCCACTGAAGCTTTCTTT
TRBJ2-4 TRBD1 - TRBV5-1 CASTPGQGVNIQYF TGCGCCAGCACTCCGGGACAGGGGGTAAACATTCAGTACTTC
TRBJ2-3 - - TRBV7-2 CASSLEFGATDTQYF TGTGCCAGCAGCTTAGAGTTTGGGGCGACAGATACGCAGTATTTT
TRBJ1-5 - - TRBV6-5 CASSYSQGGNQPQHF TGTGCCAGCAGTTACTCACAGGGCGGAAATCAGCCCCAGCATTTT
TRBJ1-2 - few TRBV30 CAWRLTGPYGYTF TGTGCCTGGAGGCTTACAGGGCCCTATGGCTACACCTTC
TRBJ2-6 TRBD2 - TRBV7-9 CASSLARLAAGANVLTF TGTGCCAGCAGCTTAGCGCGGCTAGCGGCTGGGGCCAACGTCCTGACTTTC
TRBJ2-7 TRBD2 - TRBV19 CASSPRTSGFYEQYF TGTGCCAGTAGTCCCCGGACTAGCGGGTTCTACGAGCAGTACTTC
TRBJ1-1 - - TRBV4-1 CASSQWSMNTEAFF TGCGCCAGCAGCCAATGGAGTATGAACACTGAAGCTTTCTTT
TRBJ1-2 TRBD1 - TRBV5-6 CASSPLGTGTNYGYTF TGTGCCAGCAGCCCGCTGGGGACAGGCACTAACTATGGCTACACCTTC
TRBJ1-2 - - TRBV6-5 CASSYDGGGSNYGYTF TGTGCCAGCAGTTACGACGGGGGAGGCTCTAACTATGGCTACACCTTC
TRBJ2-5 - - TRBV7-9 CASSLGGRETQYF TGTGCCAGCAGCTTAGGCGGGCGGGAGACCCAGTACTTC